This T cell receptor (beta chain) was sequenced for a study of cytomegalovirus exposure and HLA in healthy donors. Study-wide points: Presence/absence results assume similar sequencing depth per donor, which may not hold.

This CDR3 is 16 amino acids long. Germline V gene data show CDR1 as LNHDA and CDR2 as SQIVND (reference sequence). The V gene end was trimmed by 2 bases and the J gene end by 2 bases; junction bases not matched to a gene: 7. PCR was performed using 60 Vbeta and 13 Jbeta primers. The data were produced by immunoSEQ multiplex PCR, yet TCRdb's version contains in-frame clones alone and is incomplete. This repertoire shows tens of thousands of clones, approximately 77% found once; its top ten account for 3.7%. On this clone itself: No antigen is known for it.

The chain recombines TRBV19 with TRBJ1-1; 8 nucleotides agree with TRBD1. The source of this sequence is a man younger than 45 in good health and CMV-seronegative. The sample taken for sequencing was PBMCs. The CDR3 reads CASSIQGQVGNTEAFF. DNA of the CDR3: TGTGCCAGTAGTATACAGGGACAGGTCGGCAACACTGAAGCTTTCTTT. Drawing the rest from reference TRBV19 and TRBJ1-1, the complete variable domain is DGGITQSPKYLFRKEGQNVTLSCEQNLNHDAMYWYRQDPGQGLRLIYYSQIVNDFQKGDIAEGYSVSREKKESFPLTVTSAQKNPTAFYLCASSIQGQVGNTEAFFGQGTRLTVV.